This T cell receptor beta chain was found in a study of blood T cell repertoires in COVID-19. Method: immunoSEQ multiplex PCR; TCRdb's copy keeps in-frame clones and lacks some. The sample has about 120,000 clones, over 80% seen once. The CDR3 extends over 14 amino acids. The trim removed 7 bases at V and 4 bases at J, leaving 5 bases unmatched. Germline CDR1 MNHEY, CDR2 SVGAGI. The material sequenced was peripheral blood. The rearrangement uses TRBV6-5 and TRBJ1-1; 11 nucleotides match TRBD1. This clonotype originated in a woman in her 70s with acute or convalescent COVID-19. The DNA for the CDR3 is TGTGCCAGCAACCGGGACAGGGGGATCACTGAAGCTTTCTTT. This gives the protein CASNRDRGITEAFF.